These 3 T cell receptor beta chains were sequenced from one sample in a study of cytomegalovirus exposure and HLA in healthy donors. PCR was performed using 60 Vbeta and 13 Jbeta primers. Repertoires were generated with immunoSEQ multiplex PCR, while TCRdb's copy carries only in-frame clones and drops some. The sample includes about 210,000 clones, around 80% of them seen just once. The sample was PBMCs. The origin of the receptors is a boy aged 5-17 years in good health and CMV-seronegative.

J is TRBJ1-6 and V is TRBV2; perhaps TRBD1 as D (6 bases). V lost 0 bases and J lost 10, with 16 bases in between. The CDR3 covers 16 residues. Germline values: CDR1 SNHLY, CDR2 FYNNEI. CDR3 sequence reads: CASSEAAQGKRSPLHF. CDR3 bases: TGTGCCAGCAGTGAAGCTGCACAGGGTAAGAGGTCACCCCTCCACTTT.

Worth noting for this clone: The same CDR3 can be traced to other DNA sequences in this sample. The J gene is TRBJ2-7, the V gene TRBV2; TRBD2 agrees at 14 bases. V was clipped by 6 bases and J by 4 bases; unmatched bases: 2. The CDR3 runs 14 residues. Germline CDR1 is SNHLY and CDR2 is FYNNEI. As DNA, the CDR3 is TGTGCCAGCAGCGGGACTAGCGGGGGTTACGAGCAGTACTTC. Protein sequence: CASSGTSGGYEQYF.

V gene TRBV5-1 combines with J gene TRBJ2-1; 9 positions agree with TRBD1. The V gene end was trimmed by 4 bases and the J gene end by 9 bases; junction bases not matched to a gene: 8. The CDR3 is 14 amino acids. Germline CDR1 SGHRS, CDR2 YFSETQ. CDR3 residues: CASSPGTGRSEQFF. The DNA for the CDR3 is TGCGCCAGCAGCCCCGGGACAGGGAGGAGTGAGCAGTTCTTC.